What follows are 24 T cell receptor beta chains derived from one specimen sequenced in a study of shared clonotypes between healthy human individuals. The protocol was immunoSEQ multiplex PCR, while the TCRdb copy is restricted to in-frame clones and leaves out a portion. The sample yields some 2,000,000 clones, approximately 96% seen once. The sequencing sample was made of naive CD4+ T cells sorted from blood. Subset in this sample: CD45RA+ positively selected. The receptors shown here come from a man between 18 and 29 years old in good health.

Details on this clone: Other DNA sequences from this sample encode an identical CDR3 as well. This chain connects TRBV7-2 to TRBJ1-3; 7 positions match TRBD1. The CDR3 covers 16 residues. Germline trimming cut 0 bases from V and 0 bases from J; bases unmatched to any gene: 2. The V gene's germline CDR1 is SGHTA and CDR2 FQGNSA. The CDR3 DNA sequence: TGTGCCAGCAGCTTAGCCGGACAGGCCTCTGGAAACACCATATATTTT. Translation: CASSLAGQASGNTIYF.

The chain combines TRBV30 with TRBJ2-2; D may be TRBD2 (5 bases). The CDR3 contains 11 residues. V lost 4 bases and J lost 5, with 5 bases in between. Looked up from germline, CDR1 is GTSNPN and CDR2 is SVGIG (reference sequence). This CDR3 is CAWTGTGELFF. In DNA, the CDR3 is TGTGCCTGGACGGGGACCGGGGAGCTGTTTTTT.

CDR3 DNA: TGTGCCAGCAGTGAATTAGACTCTCACTACAATGAGCAGTTCTTC. Protein: CASSELDSHYNEQFF. The chain recombines TRBV6-1 with TRBJ2-1; D uncertain. Germline CDR1 is MNHNS and CDR2 is SASEGT. The CDR3 runs to 15 residues. Trimming removed 2 bases from V and 3 bases from J, with 11 bases in between.

Note on this clone: This sample includes further DNA sequences coding for the same CDR3. V usage is TRBV30 and J usage is TRBJ2-1; possible D gene TRBD1, 5 bases. The CDR3 has 11 residues. Germline V gene sequence: CDR1 GTSNPN, CDR2 SVGIG (reference sequence). The V end was cut by 4 bases, the J end by 4 bases, with 5 bases between. DNA for the CDR3: TGTGCCTGGACAGGGTACAATGAGCAGTTCTTC. This gives the protein CAWTGYNEQFF.

The chain has TRBV19 and TRBJ2-7; D is possibly TRBD1 (6 bases). The V end lost 5 bases, the J end lost 2 bases, and 16 bases lay between the germline ends. Germline V gives CDR1 LNHDA, CDR2 SQIVND (reference sequence). This CDR3 is 15 amino acids long. The CDR3 spells CASSENRVGAYEQYF. The CDR3, as DNA: TGTGCCAGTAGTGAGAACAGGGTCGGTGCCTACGAGCAGTACTTC.

This chain connects TRBV29-1 to TRBJ1-1; 7 nucleotides line up with TRBD1. CDR1 and CDR2 from the germline V gene are SQVTM and ANQGSEA. Losses at the gene ends were 5 bases for V and 0 bases for J; bases not matched to a gene: 3. The CDR3 consists of 13 residues. The CDR3 DNA sequence: TGCAGCGTTCCGACAGGGCTGAACACTGAAGCTTTCTTT. Translation: CSVPTGLNTEAFF. Looking up the rest from reference TRBV29-1 and TRBJ1-1 gives the full variable domain: SAVISQKPSRDICQRGTSLTIQCQVDSQVTMMFWYRQQPGQSLTLIATANQGSEATYESGFVIDKFPISRPNLTFSTLTVSNMSPEDSSIYLCSVPTGLNTEAFFGQGTRLTVV.

This chain links TRBV6-1 with TRBJ2-7; D might be TRBD1 or TRBD2, each matching 5 bases. The CDR3 extends over 13 amino acids. The V gene's germline CDR1 is MNHNS and CDR2 SASEGT. The germline V and J ends were trimmed by 4 bases and 6 bases, with 13 bases remaining between them. The CDR3 nucleotides are TGTGCCAGCAGTGGAGGGGCTTTGAGCGAGCAGTACTTC. Amino acids: CASSGGALSEQYF.

This chain links TRBV5-1 with TRBJ1-3; D not resolved. Germline CDR1 SGHRS, CDR2 YFSETQ. V lost 0 bases and J lost 1, with 8 bases in between. This CDR3 comprises 15 residues. CDR3 in DNA: TGCGCCAGCAGCTTGGCCGTGAGTTCTGGAAACACCATATATTTT. Protein: CASSLAVSSGNTIYF.

The chain is built from TRBV6-1 and TRBJ2-7; 8 bases match TRBD2. V was clipped by 8 bases and J by 2 bases; unmatched bases: 8. The germline CDR1 and CDR2 sequences are MNHNS and SASEGT. The CDR3 has 14 amino acids. The CDR3 region has the DNA TGTGCCAGCTCCAGGGTCGGGGGGGCCTACGAGCAGTACTTC. It is translated as CASSRVGGAYEQYF.

This clone was seen only once. The chain employs TRBV27 and TRBJ1-1; TRBD1 matches 10 bases. The CDR3 consists of 11 residues. J was trimmed by 10 bases and V by 5 bases; bases with no gene match: 1. In germline, CDR1 is MNHEY, CDR2 SMNVEV (reference sequence). The DNA of the CDR3 is TGTGCCAGCAGTGGGACAGGGGCAGCTTTCTTT. Translation: CASSGTGAAFF.

This sequence joins TRBV29-1 and TRBJ2-1; a possible D gene is TRBD1 (5 bases). There are 14 residues in the CDR3. V gave up 3 bases and J gave up 7 bases, with 16 bases separating them. CDR1 is SQVTM, CDR2 ANQGSEA, per germline. The CDR3 sequence is CSVEGRLRKNEQFF. For the CDR3, the DNA is TGCAGCGTTGAGGGGCGGCTACGAAAAAATGAGCAGTTCTTC.

The J gene is TRBJ2-1, the V gene TRBV18; 8 bases are shared with TRBD1. The germline CDR1 and CDR2 sequences are KGHSH and LQKENI. CDR3 length: 16 residues. V dropped 0 bases and J dropped 7; count of bases not matched to a gene: 8. CDR3 protein: CASSPPTGGIWNEQFF. The CDR3 DNA sequence: TGTGCCAGCTCACCACCCACAGGGGGTATTTGGAATGAGCAGTTCTTC.

This clone was seen only once. At one of its ends the junction is not consistent with the germline gene, which may arise from a read error. This sequence joins TRBV5-4 and TRBJ2-4; TRBD1 matches 7 bases. CDR3 length: 14 residues. Germline CDR1 is SGHNT and CDR2 is YYREEE (reference sequence). The CDR3 nucleotides read TGTGCCAGCAGCCCCGGGACAGCCCAAAACATTCAGTACTTC. This gives the protein CASSPGTAQNIQYF. Supplemented by reference TRBV5-4 and TRBJ2-4, the full variable domain reads ETGVTQSPTHLIKTRGQQVTLRCSSQSGHNTVSWYQQALGQGPQFIFQYYREEENGRGNFPPRFSGLQFPNYSSELNVNALELDDSALYLCASSPGTAQNIQYFGAGTRLSVL.

The gene calls are TRBV7-2 and TRBJ2-7; tentative D call: TRBD2 (5 bases). Germline values: CDR1 SGHTA, CDR2 FQGNSA. CDR3 length: 15 amino acids. V shed 1 base and J shed 1 base, with 11 bases lying between them. The CDR3 loop reads CASSLVDYGSYEQYF. The CDR3 DNA is TGTGCCAGCAGCTTAGTAGACTACGGATCCTACGAGCAGTACTTC. Based on the CDR3 plus reference TRBV7-2 and TRBJ2-7, the full variable domain is GAGVSQSPSNKVTEKGKDVELRCDPISGHTALYWYRQSLGQGLEFLIYFQGNSAPDKSGLPSDRFSAERTGGSVSTLTIQRTQQEDSAVYLCASSLVDYGSYEQYFGPGTRLTVT.

The chain links TRBV29-1 to TRBJ2-1; 7 positions match TRBD2. This CDR3 comprises 14 residues. From germline, CDR1 is SQVTM and CDR2 ANQGSEA. Trimming at V came to 3 bases and at J to 7 bases, leaving 9 bases not matched to a gene. CDR3 bases: TGCAGCGTTGACCGGGGCGGGAGTAAAAATGAGCAGTTCTTC. Translating it yields CSVDRGGSKNEQFF.

This clone was seen more than once but under ten times. The sample carries other DNA sequences with the same CDR3. J is TRBJ1-2 and V is TRBV10-3; D is unresolved. Germline CDR1 and CDR2: ENHRY and SYGVKD. V lost 3 bases to trimming and J lost 4 bases, with 3 bases between them. The length of the CDR3 is 11 residues. The DNA for the CDR3 is TGTGCCATCAGTGACGGCTATGGCTACACCTTC. Protein sequence: CAISDGYGYTF.

The V call is TRBV2, the J call TRBJ2-2, with TRBD2 identical over 7 bases. Germline values: CDR1 SNHLY, CDR2 FYNNEI. The length of the CDR3 is 14 residues. The trim removed 5 bases at V and 2 bases at J, leaving 2 bases unmatched. Here the CDR3 DNA reads TGTGCCAGCAGTACTAGCGACAACACCGGGGAGCTGTTTTTT. Translation: CASSTSDNTGELFF.

The genes are TRBV6-1 and TRBJ2-2; D is ambiguous. This CDR3 has 15 residues. In germline, CDR1 is MNHNS, CDR2 SASEGT. The ends were cut back, 3 bases at V and 6 bases at J, with 14 bases in the middle. In nucleotides, the CDR3 is TGTGCCAGCAGTGAGTATCTACAACGAGCCGGGGAGCTGTTTTTT. It codes for CASSEYLQRAGELFF.

V is TRBV7-9 and J is TRBJ2-3; possible D gene TRBD1, 5 bases. This CDR3 contains 14 residues. Per the germline V gene, CDR1 is SEHNR and CDR2 is FQNEAQ (reference sequence). V shed 5 bases and J shed 0 bases, with 9 bases lying between them. In nucleotides, the CDR3 is TGTGCCAGCAGCCCAGGGTTGAGCACAGATACGCAGTATTTT. It specifies CASSPGLSTDTQYF. Variable domain in full (rest from reference TRBV7-9 and TRBJ2-3): DTGVSQNPRHKITKRGQNVTFRCDPISEHNRLYWYRQTLGQGPEFLTYFQNEAQLEKSRLLSDRFSAERPKGSFSTLEIQRTEQGDSAMYLCASSPGLSTDTQYFGPGTRLTVL.

The chain links TRBV18 to TRBJ2-3; no clear D. Germline V lookup: CDR1 KGHSH, CDR2 LQKENI. CDR3 length equals 15 residues. V was trimmed by 2 bases and J by 4 bases, leaving 13 bases between them. The CDR3 loop reads CASSPVRDFADTQYF. DNA for the CDR3: TGTGCCAGCTCACCAGTAAGGGATTTTGCAGATACGCAGTATTTT.

The rearrangement joins TRBV29-1 to TRBJ2-7, with TRBD2 identical over 12 bases. The junction had 6 bases not matched to a gene; V was cut back by 5 bases and J by 1 base. Looked up from germline, CDR1 is SQVTM and CDR2 is ANQGSEA. CDR3 length: 15 residues. The CDR3 region has the DNA TGCAGCGTTAGAACTAGCGGGAGGAAGTCCTACGAGCAGTACTTC. Its translation is CSVRTSGRKSYEQYF.

The table lists this clone with a few counts. J is TRBJ2-1 and V is TRBV11-1; TRBD2 matches at 10 bases. CDR1 is SGHAT, CDR2 FQDESV, per germline (reference sequence). V dropped 4 bases and J dropped 6; count of bases not matched to a gene: 9. This CDR3 spans 16 amino acids. The CDR3 nucleotides are TGTGCCAGCAGCTACAGCGGGGGGGCCTCCCGCAATGAGCAGTTCTTC. It specifies CASSYSGGASRNEQFF.

This chain joins TRBV7-9 and TRBJ1-2, with D maybe TRBD1 (5 bases). This CDR3 spans 12 amino acids. V dropped 8 bases and J dropped 9 bases, with 16 bases sitting between them. The germline gives CDR1 SEHNR, CDR2 FQNEAQ (reference sequence). The DNA of the CDR3 is TGTGCCAGCGATGCGGGGCGGGTGAGCTACACCTTC. Translation gives CASDAGRVSYTF.

The chain has TRBV28 and TRBJ2-5; D might be TRBD1 (5 bases). The CDR3 is 16 residues long. The germline gives CDR1 MDHEN, CDR2 SYDVKM. Trimming pared 4 bases from V and 2 bases from J, leaving 17 bases between. This CDR3 reads CASSSPTVKEQETQYF. The CDR3 coding sequence is TGTGCCAGCAGTTCTCCGACAGTAAAGGAACAAGAGACCCAGTACTTC.